This TCR beta chain stems from a study of radiation and T cells in renal cell carcinoma. Broader study findings: Top tumor clonotypes rose in blood 2 weeks post-radiation, then contracted.

The method was immunoSEQ multiplex PCR; TCRdb's version includes in-frame clones alone and lacks a portion of them. The sample gives about 140,000 clones, 75% to 90% of which show up once; 15% to 20% is in the top ten. Time point of the sample: blood 4 weeks post-SBRT, at nephrectomy. Described treatment: 15 Gy SBRT to primary tumor, nephrectomy 4 weeks later. Nephrectomy followed 15 Gy stereotactic body radiation by 4 weeks. There are 14 residues in the CDR3. Germline V lookup: CDR1 MDHEN, CDR2 SYDVKM. Losses at the gene ends were 5 bases for V and 2 bases for J; bases not matched to a gene: 4. This clone has more than one count but fewer than ten. Its antigen is as yet unknown.

The source of this sequence is a woman aged 45-59 years with renal cell carcinoma. Sequenced material: blood, taken from a patient whose treatment included radiotherapy and nephrectomy. The genes are TRBV28 and TRBJ1-1; 8 bases line up with TRBD1. CDR3 DNA sequence: TGTGCCAGCAGTCCACAGGGGGTAAACACTGAAGCTTTCTTT. Encoded protein: CASSPQGVNTEAFF.